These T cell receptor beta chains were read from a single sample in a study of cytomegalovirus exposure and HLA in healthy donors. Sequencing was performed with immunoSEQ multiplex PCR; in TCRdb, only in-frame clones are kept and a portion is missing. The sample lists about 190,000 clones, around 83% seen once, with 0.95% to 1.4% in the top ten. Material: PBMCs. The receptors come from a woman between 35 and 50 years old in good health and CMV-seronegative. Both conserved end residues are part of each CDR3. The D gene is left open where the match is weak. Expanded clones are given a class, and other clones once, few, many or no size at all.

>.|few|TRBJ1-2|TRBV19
TGTGCCAGTAGTATTGCTTGGGGCTCTGGCTACACCTTC
CASSIAWGSGYTF
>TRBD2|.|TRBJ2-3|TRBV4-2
TGTGCCAGCAGCCCCGGACTAGCGGGAGGAACAGATACGCAGTATTTT
CASSPGLAGGTDTQYF
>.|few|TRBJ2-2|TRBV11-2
TGTGCCAGCAGCCCCCGCCTAAGCGCCAACACCGGGGAGCTGTTTTTT
CASSPRLSANTGELFF
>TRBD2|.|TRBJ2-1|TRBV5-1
TGCGCCAGCAGCTCCCTAGCGGGAGGAGGTAGTTCCTACAATGAGCAGTTCTTC
CASSSLAGGGSSYNEQFF
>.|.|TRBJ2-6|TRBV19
TGTGCCAGTAGTATCCTGACAGGGACTTACGGGGCCAACGTCCTGACTTTC
CASSILTGTYGANVLTF
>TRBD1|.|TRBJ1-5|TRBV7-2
TGTGCCAGCAGCTCCAGGGGGGATCAGCCCCAGCATTTT
CASSSRGDQPQHF
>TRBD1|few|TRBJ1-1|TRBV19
TGTGCCAGTAGTATAGACCCACGAGGGAACCGACAGGGGGCCTTCACTGAAGCTTTCTTT
CASSIDPRGNRQGAFTEAFF
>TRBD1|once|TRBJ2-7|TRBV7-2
TGTGCCAGCAGCTTGGTACAGGGGGCACGTAACGAGCAGTACTTC
CASSLVQGARNEQYF
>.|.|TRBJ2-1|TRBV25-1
TGTGCCAGCAGGACCCTCACCGGGACTTCCTACAATGAGCAGTTCTTC
CASRTLTGTSYNEQFF
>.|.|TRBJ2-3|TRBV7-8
TGTGCCAGCAGCTTAGGCGACCACGCGGCAGATACGCAGTATTTT
CASSLGDHAADTQYF
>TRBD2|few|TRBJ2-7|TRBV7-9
TGTGCCAGCAGCTTTCATCCGGCTAGCGGCTCCTACGAGCAGTACTTC
CASSFHPASGSYEQYF
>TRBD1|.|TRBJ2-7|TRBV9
TGTGCCAGCAGCCCCAGGGACAGGGTCTACGAGCAGTACTTC
CASSPRDRVYEQYF
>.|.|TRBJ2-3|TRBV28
TGTGCCAGCAGTTCGGCGGGTTCGGGCCTCACAGATACGCAGTATTTT
CASSSAGSGLTDTQYF
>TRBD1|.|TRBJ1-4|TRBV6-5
TGTGCCAGCAGTTTCCGGGACAGTCGAGAAAAACTGTTTTTT
CASSFRDSREKLFF
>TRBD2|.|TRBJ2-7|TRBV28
TGTGCCAGCAGTTTGTGGCGGGAGCAAGGCGAGCAGTACTTC
CASSLWREQGEQYF
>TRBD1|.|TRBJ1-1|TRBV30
TGTGCCTGGGGTCGGACAGGGATAGTGAAGAACACTGAAGCTTTCTTT
CAWGRTGIVKNTEAFF
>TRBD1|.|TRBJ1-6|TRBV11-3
TGTGCCAGCAGCCCTACAGGGGTTGCATACTCACCCCTCCACTTT
CASSPTGVAYSPLHF
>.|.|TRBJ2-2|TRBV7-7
TGTGCTAGCGAGAAAGTATACCCCGGGGAGCTGTTTTTT
CASEKVYPGELFF
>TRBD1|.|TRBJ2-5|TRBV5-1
TGCGCCAGCGGGCTCGGACAGGGGGTGGAAGAGACCCAGTACTTC
CASGLGQGVEETQYF
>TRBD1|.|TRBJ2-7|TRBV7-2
TGTGCCAGCAGTTTACGGGGGACAGGGTACGAGCAGTACTTC
CASSLRGTGYEQYF
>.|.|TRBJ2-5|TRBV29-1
TGCAGCGTTCGACCAGGGGGGCAAGAGACCCAGTACTTC
CSVRPGGQETQYF
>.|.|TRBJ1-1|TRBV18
TGTGCCAGCTCCCGAAGGGAGATGAACACTGAAGCTTTCTTT
CASSRREMNTEAFF
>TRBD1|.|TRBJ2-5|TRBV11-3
TGTGCCAGCAGTCCCCGGGACAGGCAAGAGACCCAGTACTTC
CASSPRDRQETQYF
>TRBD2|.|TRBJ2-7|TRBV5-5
TGTGCCAGCAGTCCCGCTAGCGGGTCCTACGAGCAGTACTTC
CASSPASGSYEQYF
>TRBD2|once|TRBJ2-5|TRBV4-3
TGCGCCAGCAGCCAGCGAGCAGGGACTAGCGGGGAATTGTACCAAGAGACCCAGTACTTC
CASSQRAGTSGELYQETQYF
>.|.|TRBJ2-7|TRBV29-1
TGCAGCGTTGAGTTGAACAGTGGCTACGAGCAGTACTTC
CSVELNSGYEQYF
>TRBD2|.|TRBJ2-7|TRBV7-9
TGTGCCAGCAGCTTTCTACGGCTAGCGGTTTCCTACGAGCAGTACTTC
CASSFLRLAVSYEQYF
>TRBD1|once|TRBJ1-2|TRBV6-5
TGTGCCAGCAGGGGACAGGGGATGAAGGAGGATGGCTACACCTTC
CASRGQGMKEDGYTF
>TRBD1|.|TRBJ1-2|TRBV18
TGTGCCAGCTCGACAGGGGATGGCTACACCTTC
CASSTGDGYTF
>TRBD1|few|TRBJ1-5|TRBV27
TGTGCCAGCAGTCCCGGGACAGAGCTTAGCAATCAGCCCCAGCATTTT
CASSPGTELSNQPQHF
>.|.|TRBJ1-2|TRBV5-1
TGCGCCAGCAGCTTGGACAGGCCCCTTCTCTATGGCTACACCTTC
CASSLDRPLLYGYTF
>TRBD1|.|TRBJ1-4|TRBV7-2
TGTGCCAGCAGCTCGGACAGGGGGCCTGAAAAACTGTTTTTT
CASSSDRGPEKLFF
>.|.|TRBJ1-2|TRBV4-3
TGCGCCAGCAGCCAAGATTCCGGGGGGCCATACGGCTACACCTTC
CASSQDSGGPYGYTF
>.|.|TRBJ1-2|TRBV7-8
TGTGCCAGCAGCTTATCGGGGTTGGACGGCTACACCTTC
CASSLSGLDGYTF
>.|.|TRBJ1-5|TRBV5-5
TGTGCCAGCACCGTAAACGGGGATCAGCCCCAGCATTTT
CASTVNGDQPQHF